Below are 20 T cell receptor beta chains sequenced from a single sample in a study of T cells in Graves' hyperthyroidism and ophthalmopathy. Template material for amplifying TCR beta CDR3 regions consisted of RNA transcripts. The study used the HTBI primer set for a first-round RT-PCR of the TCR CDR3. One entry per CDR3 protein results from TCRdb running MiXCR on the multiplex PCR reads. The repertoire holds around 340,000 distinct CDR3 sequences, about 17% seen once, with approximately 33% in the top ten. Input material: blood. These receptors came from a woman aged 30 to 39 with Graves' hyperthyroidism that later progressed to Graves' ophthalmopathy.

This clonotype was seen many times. The CDR3 DNA reads TGTGCCAGCTCACCCCCCGAGGTTTTTAGCACAGATACGCAGTATTTT. Protein product: CASSPPEVFSTDTQYF. The chain employs TRBV18 and TRBJ2-3, with D uncertain. The CDR3 runs to 16 residues. Germline V gene lookup returns CDR1 KGHSH and CDR2 LQKENI. V lost 3 bases and J lost 0, with 13 bases in between.

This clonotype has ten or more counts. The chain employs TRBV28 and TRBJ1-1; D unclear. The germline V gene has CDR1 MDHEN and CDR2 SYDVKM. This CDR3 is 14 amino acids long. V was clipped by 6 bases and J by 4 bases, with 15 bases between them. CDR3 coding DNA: TGTGCCAGCAGACACCTACTGGGGTCCACTGAAGCTTTCTTT. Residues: CASRHLLGSTEAFF.

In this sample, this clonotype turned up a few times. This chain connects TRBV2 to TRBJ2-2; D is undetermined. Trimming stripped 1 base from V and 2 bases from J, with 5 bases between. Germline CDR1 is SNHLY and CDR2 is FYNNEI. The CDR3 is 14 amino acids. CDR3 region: CASSEGFNTGELFF. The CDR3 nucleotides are TGTGCCAGCAGTGAAGGGTTCAACACCGGGGAGCTGTTTTTT.

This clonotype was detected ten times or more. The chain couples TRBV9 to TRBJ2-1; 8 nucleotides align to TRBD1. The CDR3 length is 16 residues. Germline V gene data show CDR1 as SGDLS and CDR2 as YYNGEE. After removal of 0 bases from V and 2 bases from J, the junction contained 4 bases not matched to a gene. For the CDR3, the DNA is TGTGCCAGCAGCGTAGCGGGCAGGGGGCCCTACAATGAGCAGTTCTTC. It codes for CASSVAGRGPYNEQFF.

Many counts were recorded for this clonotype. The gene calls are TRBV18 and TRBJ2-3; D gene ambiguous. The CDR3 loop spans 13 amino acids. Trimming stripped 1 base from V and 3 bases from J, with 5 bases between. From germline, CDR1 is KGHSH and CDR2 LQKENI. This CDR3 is CASSPLITDTQYF. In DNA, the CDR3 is TGTGCCAGCTCACCACTTATAACAGATACGCAGTATTTT.

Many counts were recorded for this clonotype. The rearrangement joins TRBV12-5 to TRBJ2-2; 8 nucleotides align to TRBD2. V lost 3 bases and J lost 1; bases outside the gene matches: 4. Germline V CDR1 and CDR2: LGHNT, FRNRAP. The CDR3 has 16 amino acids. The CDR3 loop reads CASGFWLAGNTGELFF. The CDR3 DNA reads TGTGCTAGTGGTTTTTGGCTAGCGGGGAACACCGGGGAGCTGTTTTTT.

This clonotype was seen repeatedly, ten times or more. The CDR3 loop reads CASSWTGTNSPLHF. The CDR3, as DNA: TGTGCCAGCAGTTGGACAGGGACTAATTCACCCCTCCACTTT. The genes are TRBV2 and TRBJ1-6; 8 bases match TRBD1. Germline-derived CDR1 and CDR2 are SNHLY and FYNNEI. Losses at the gene ends were 5 bases for V and 6 bases for J; bases not matched to a gene: 3. The CDR3 runs to 14 residues.

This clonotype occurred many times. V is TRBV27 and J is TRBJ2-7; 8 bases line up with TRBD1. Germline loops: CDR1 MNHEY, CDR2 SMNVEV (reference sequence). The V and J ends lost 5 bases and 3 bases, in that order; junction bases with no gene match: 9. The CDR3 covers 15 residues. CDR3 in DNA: TGTGCCAGCAGTCTCGCGGACAGGGTTATCTACGAGCAGTACTTC. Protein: CASSLADRVIYEQYF.

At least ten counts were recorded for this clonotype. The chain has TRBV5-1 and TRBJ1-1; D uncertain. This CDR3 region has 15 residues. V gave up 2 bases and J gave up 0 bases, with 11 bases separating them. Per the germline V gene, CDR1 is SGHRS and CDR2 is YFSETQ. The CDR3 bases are TGCGCCAGCAGCTTTCTTTCAGGCATGAACACTGAAGCTTTCTTT. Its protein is CASSFLSGMNTEAFF.

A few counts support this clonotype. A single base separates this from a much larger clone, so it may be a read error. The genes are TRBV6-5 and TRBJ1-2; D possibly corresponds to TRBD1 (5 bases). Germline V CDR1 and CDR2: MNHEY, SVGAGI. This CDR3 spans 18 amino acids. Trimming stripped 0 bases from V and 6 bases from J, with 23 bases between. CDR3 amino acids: CASSYSPPRRGRRHGYTF. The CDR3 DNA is TGTGCCAGCAGTTACTCGCCTCCCAGAAGGGGCCGCCGCCATGGCTACACCTTC.

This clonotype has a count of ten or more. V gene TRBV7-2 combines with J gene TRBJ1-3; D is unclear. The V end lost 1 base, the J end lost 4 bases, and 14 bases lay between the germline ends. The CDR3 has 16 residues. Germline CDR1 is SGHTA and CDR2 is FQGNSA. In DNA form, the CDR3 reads TGTGCCAGCAGCTTAGATCGTACGTTACAGGGAAACACCATATATTTT. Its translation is CASSLDRTLQGNTIYF. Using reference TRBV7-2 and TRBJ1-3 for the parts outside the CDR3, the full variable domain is GAGVSQSPSNKVTEKGKDVELRCDPISGHTALYWYRQSLGQGLEFLIYFQGNSAPDKSGLPSDRFSAERTGGSVSTLTIQRTQQEDSAVYLCASSLDRTLQGNTIYFGEGSWLTVV.

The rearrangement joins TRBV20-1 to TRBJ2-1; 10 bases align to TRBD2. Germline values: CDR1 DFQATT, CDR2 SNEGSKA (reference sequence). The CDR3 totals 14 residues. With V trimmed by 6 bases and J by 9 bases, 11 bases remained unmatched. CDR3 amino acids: CSARQLAGKGEQFF. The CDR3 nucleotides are TGCAGTGCGCGCCAACTAGCGGGAAAGGGTGAGCAGTTCTTC.

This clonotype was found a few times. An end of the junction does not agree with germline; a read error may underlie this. CDR3 sequence reads: CSSSLFRSDTQYF. The CDR3 nucleotides read TGTTCCAGCAGTTTATTCCGGTCAGATACGCAGTATTTT. The J gene is TRBJ2-3, the V gene TRBV27; no clear D. In germline, CDR1 is MNHEY, CDR2 SMNVEV (reference sequence). This CDR3 has 13 residues.

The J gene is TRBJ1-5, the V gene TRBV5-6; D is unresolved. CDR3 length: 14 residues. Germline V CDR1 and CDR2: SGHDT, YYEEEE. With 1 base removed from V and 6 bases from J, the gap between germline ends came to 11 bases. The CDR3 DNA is TGTGCCAGCAGCTTGTGGAGGGTCGGTCAGCCCCAGCATTTT. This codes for CASSLWRVGQPQHF.

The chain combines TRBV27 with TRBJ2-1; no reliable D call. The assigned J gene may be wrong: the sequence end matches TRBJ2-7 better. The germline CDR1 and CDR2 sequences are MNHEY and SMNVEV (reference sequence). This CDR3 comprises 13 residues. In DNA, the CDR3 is TGTGCCAGCAGTTTTTTTCAGAGTGGTGAGCAGTACTTC. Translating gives CASSFFQSGEQYF.

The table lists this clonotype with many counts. Written as DNA, the CDR3 is TGTGCCAGCAGGCTCCAAGGGACAAATTCCGAAGCTTTCTTT. This encodes CASRLQGTNSEAFF. V gene TRBV27 combines with J gene TRBJ1-1; D might be TRBD1 (6 bases). The germline gives CDR1 MNHEY, CDR2 SMNVEV (reference sequence). Trimming removed 6 bases at V and 8 bases at J, with 19 bases between. This CDR3 spans 14 amino acids.

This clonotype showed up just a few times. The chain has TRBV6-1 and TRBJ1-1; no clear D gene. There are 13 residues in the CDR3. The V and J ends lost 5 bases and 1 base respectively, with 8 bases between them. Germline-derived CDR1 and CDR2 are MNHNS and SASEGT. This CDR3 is CASSFTENTEAFF. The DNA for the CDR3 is TGTGCCAGCAGTTTCACGGAGAACACTGAAGCTTTCTTT.

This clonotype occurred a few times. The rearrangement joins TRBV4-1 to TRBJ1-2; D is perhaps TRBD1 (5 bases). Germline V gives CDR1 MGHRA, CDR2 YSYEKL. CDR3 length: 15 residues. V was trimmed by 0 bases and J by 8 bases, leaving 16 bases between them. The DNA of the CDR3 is TGCGCCAGCAGCCAAGATCGGTGGGGGACTCGCGGCTACACCTTC. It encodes CASSQDRWGTRGYTF.

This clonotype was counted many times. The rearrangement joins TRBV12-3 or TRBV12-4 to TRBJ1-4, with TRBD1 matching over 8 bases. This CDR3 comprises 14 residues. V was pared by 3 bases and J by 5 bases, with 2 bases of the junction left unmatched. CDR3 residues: CASSFRGRNEKLFF. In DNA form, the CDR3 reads TGTGCCAGCAGTTTCAGGGGGCGCAATGAAAAACTGTTTTTT.

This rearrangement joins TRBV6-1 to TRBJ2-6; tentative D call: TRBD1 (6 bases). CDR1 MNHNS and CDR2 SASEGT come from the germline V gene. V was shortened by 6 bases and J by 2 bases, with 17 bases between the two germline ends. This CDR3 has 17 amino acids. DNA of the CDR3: TGTGCCAGCAGGGACAGTTGGTTTGGAACTGGGGCCAACGTCCTGACTTTC. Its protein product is CASRDSWFGTGANVLTF.